This entry is about one T cell receptor beta chain. This specimen comes from a study of shared clonotypes between healthy human individuals. Generated by immunoSEQ multiplex PCR, the TCRdb table keeps only in-frame clones and is missing some. The table includes more than 1.2 million clones, approximately 98.5% detected once. The CDR3 has 15 residues. Germline V gene data show CDR1 as MNHNS and CDR2 as SASEGT. V was cut by 6 bases and J by 5 bases, with 17 bases left in between. Sequences were obtained from naive CD4+ T cells sorted from blood. The subset denotes: CD45RA+ positively selected. The sequence came from a man aged 25 to 40 in good health. This chain connects TRBV6-1 to TRBJ2-1; D is unclear. The CDR3 region is CASSSLVGFHNEQFF. In DNA form, the CDR3 reads TGTGCCAGCAGCTCGCTGGTTGGGTTTCACAATGAGCAGTTCTTC.